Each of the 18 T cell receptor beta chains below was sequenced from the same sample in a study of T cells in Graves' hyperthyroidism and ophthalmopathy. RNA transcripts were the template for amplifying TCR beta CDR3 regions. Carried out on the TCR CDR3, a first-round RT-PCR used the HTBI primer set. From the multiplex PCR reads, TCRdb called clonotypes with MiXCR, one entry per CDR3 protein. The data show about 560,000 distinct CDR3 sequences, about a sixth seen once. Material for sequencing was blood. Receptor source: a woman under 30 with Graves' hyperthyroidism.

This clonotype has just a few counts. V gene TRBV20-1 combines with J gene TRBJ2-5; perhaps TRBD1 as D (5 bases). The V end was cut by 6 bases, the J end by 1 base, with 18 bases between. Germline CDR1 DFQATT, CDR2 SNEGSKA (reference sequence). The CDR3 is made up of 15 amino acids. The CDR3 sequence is CSARVGADLQETQYF. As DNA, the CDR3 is TGCAGTGCCCGCGTTGGGGCGGATCTCCAAGAGACCCAGTACTTC.

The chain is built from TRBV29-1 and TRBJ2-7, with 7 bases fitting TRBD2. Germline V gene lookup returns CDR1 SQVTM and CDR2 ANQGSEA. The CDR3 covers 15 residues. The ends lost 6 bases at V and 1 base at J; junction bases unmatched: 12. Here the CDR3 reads CSVGGVGGGSYEQYF. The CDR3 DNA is TGCAGCGTGGGGGGGGTAGGTGGGGGATCCTACGAGCAGTACTTC.

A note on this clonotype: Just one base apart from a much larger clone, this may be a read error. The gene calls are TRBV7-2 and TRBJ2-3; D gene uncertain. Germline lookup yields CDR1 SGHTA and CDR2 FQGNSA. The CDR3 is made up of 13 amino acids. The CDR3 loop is CVSSLVGTDTQYF. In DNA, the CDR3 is TGTGTCAGCAGCTTAGTCGGCACAGATACGCAGTATTTT.

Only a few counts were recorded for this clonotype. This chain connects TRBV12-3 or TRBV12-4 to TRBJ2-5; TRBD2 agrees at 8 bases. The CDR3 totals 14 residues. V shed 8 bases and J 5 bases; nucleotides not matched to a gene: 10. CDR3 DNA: TGTGCCAGCTCTCGAGCGGGGGCCTTGGAGACCCAGTACTTC. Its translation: CASSRAGALETQYF.

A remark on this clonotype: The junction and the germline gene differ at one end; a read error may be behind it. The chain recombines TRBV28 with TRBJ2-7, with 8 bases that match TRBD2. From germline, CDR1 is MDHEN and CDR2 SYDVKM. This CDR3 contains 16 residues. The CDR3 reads CASSQDTTSGSYEQYF. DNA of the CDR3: TGCGCCAGCAGCCAAGATACTACTAGCGGCTCCTACGAGCAGTACTTC.

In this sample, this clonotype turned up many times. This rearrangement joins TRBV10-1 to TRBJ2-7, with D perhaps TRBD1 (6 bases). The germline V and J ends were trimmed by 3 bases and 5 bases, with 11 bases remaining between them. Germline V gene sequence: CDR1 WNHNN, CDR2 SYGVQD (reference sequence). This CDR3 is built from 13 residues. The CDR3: CASSDQGLNEQYF. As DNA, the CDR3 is TGCGCCAGCAGTGATCAGGGGTTGAACGAGCAGTACTTC.

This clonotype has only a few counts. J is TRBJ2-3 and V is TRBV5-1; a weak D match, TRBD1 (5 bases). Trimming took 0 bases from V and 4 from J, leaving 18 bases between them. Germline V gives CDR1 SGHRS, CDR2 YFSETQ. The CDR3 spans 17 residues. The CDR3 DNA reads TGCGCCAGCAGCTTGGCTTTCGGCAGGGCGAGCGCAGATACGCAGTATTTT. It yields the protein CASSLAFGRASADTQYF.

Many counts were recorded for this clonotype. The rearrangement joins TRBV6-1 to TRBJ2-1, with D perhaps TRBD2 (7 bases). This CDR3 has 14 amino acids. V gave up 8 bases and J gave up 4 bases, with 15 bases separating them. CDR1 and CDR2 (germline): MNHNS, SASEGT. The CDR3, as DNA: TGTGCCAGCTTCCGCGGGGGCGAGTACAATGAGCAGTTCTTC. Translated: CASFRGGEYNEQFF.

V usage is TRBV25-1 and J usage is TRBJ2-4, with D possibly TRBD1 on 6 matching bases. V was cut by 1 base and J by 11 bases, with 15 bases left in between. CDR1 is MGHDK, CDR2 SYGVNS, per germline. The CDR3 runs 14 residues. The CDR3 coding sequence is TGTGCCAGCAGTGAATCCCCGCAGGGGTTGGTTCAGTACTTC. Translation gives CASSESPQGLVQYF. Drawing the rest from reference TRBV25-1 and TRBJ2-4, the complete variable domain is EADIYQTPRYLVIGTGKKITLECSQTMGHDKMYWYQQDPGMELHLIHYSYGVNSTEKGDLSSESTVSRIRTEHFPLTLESARPSHTSQYLCASSESPQGLVQYFGAGTRLSVL.

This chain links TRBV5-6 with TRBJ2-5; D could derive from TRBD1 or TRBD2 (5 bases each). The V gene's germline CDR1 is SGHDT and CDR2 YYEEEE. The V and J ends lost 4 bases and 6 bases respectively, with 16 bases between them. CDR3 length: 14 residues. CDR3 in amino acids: CASSGEGLGKTQYF. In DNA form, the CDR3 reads TGTGCCAGCAGCGGCGAGGGGCTGGGGAAGACCCAGTACTTC.

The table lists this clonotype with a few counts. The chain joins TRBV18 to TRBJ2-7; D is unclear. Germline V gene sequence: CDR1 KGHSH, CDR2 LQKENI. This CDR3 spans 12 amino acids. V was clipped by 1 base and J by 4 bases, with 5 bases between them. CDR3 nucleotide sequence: TGTGCCAGCTCACCACGCAGGTACGAGCAGTACTTC. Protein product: CASSPRRYEQYF.

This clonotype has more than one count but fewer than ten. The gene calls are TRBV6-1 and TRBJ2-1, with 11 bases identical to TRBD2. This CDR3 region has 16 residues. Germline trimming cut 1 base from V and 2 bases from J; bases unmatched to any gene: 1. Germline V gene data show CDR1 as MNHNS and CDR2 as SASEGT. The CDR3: CASSEVAGGAYNEQFF. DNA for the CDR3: TGTGCCAGCAGTGAAGTAGCGGGGGGGGCCTACAATGAGCAGTTCTTC.

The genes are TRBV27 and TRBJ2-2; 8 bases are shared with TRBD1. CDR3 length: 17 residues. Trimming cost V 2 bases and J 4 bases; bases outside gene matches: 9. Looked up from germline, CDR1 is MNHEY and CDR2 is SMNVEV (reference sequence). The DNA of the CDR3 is TGTGCCAGCAGTTTACTTTCAGGGGGCATCGGCACCGGGGAGCTGTTTTTT. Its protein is CASSLLSGGIGTGELFF.

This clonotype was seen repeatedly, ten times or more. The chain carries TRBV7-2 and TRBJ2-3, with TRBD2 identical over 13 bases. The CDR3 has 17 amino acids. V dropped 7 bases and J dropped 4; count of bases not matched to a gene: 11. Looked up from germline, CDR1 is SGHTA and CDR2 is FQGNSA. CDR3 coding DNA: TGTGCCAGCAACTCTCCAGGACTAGCGGGAGTGGCAGATACGCAGTATTTT. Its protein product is CASNSPGLAGVADTQYF.

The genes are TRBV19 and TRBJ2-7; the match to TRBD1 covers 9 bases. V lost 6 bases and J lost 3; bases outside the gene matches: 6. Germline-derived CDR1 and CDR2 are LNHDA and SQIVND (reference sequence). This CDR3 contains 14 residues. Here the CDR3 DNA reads TGTGCCAGTAGCTCCGGGACAGGGATCTACGAGCAGTACTTC. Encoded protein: CASSSGTGIYEQYF.

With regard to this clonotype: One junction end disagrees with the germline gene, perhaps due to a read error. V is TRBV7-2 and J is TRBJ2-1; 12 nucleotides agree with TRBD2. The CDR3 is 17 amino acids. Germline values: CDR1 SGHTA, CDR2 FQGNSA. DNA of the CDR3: TGTGCCAGCAGCTTAGGCCAGACTAGCGGGAGAGGTAATGAGCGGTTCTTC. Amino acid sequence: CASSLGQTSGRGNERFF.

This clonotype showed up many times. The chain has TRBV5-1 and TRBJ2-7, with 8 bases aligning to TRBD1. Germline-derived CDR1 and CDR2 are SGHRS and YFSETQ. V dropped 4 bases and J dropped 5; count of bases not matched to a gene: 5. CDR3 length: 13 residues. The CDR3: CASSVTGVDEQYF. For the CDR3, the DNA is TGCGCCAGCAGCGTGACAGGGGTGGACGAGCAGTACTTC.

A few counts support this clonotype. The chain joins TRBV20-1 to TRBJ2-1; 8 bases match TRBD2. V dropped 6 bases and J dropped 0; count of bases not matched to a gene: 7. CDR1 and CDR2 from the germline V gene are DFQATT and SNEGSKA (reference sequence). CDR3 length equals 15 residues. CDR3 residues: CSAKTSALSYNEQFF. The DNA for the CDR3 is TGCAGTGCGAAGACTAGCGCGCTCTCCTACAATGAGCAGTTCTTC.